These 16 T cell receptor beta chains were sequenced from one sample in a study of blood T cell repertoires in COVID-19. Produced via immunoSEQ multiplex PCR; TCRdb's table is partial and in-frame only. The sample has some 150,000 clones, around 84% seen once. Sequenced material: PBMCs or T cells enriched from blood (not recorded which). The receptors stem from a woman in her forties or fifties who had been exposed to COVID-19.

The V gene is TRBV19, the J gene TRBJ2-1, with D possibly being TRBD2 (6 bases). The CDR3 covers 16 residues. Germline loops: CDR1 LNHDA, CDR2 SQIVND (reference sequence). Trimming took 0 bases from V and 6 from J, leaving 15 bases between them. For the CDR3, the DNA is TGTGCCAGTAGTATAGATGCGGGGATGAAGCGCAATGAGCAGTTCTTC. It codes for CASSIDAGMKRNEQFF.

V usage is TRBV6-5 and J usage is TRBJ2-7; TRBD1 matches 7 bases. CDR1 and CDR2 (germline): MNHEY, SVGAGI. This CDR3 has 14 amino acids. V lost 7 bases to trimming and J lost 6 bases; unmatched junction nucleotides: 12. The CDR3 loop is CASTSRAGGLEQYF. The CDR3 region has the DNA TGTGCCAGCACCTCCCGGGCAGGGGGTCTCGAGCAGTACTTC.

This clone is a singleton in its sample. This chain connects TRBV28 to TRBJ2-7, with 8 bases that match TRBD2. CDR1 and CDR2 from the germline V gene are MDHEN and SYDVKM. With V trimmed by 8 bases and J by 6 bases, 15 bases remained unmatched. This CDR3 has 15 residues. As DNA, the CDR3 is TGTGCCAGCCCCCCAGTTAGCGGGACCGCGGGCGAGCAGTACTTC. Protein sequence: CASPPVSGTAGEQYF.

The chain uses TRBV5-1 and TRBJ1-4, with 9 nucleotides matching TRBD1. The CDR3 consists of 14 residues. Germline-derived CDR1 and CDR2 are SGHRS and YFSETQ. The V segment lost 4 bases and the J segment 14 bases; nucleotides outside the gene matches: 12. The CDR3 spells CASSAGQGPHSLFF. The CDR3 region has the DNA TGCGCCAGCAGCGCCGGACAGGGGCCCCACTCGCTGTTTTTT.

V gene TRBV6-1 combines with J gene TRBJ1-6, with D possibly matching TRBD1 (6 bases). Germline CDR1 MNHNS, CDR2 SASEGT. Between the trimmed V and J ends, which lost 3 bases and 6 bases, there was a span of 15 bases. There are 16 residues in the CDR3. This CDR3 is CASSEKQGKGNSPLHF. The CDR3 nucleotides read TGTGCCAGCAGTGAGAAACAGGGAAAGGGTAATTCACCCCTCCACTTT.

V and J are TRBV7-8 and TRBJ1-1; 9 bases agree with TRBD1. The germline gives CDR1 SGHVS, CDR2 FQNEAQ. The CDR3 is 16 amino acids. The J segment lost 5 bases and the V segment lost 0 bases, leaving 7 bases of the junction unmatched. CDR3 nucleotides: TGTGCCAGCAGCTTAGCGGGACAGGGAGGCAGAACTGAAGCTTTCTTT. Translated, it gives CASSLAGQGGRTEAFF.

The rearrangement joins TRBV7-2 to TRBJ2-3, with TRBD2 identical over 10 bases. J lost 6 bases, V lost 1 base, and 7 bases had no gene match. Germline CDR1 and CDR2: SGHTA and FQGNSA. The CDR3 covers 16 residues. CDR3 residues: CASSLDNLAGADTQYF. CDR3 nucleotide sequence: TGTGCCAGCAGCTTAGACAACCTAGCGGGGGCTGATACGCAGTATTTT.

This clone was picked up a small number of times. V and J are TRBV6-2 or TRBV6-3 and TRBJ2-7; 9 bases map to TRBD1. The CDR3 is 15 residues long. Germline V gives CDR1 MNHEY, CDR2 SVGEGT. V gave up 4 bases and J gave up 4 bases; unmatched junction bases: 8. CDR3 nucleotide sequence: TGTGCCAGCAGTTCCGGGGGACAGGGCGGTTACGAGCAGTACTTC. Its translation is CASSSGGQGGYEQYF.

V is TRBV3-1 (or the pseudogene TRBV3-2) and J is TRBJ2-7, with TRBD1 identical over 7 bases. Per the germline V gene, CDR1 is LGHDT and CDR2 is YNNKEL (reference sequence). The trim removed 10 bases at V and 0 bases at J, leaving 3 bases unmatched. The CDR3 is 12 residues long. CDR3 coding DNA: TGTGCCACTCGGGACAGCTCCTACGAGCAGTACTTC. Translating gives CATRDSSYEQYF.

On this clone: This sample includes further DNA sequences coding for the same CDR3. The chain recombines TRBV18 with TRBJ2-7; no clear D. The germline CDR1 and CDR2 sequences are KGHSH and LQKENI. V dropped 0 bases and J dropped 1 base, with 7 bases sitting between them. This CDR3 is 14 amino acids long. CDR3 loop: CASSPPGSSYEQYF. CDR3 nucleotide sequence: TGTGCCAGCTCACCACCGGGCAGTTCCTACGAGCAGTACTTC.

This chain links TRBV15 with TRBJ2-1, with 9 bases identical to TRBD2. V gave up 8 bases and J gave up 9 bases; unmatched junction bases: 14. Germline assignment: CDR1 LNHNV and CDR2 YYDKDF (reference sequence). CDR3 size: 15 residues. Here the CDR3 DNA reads TGTGCCACCTCCAAAGACAGCGGGGGGCTTGGTGAGCAGTTCTTC. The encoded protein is CATSKDSGGLGEQFF.

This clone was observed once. The CDR3 region has the DNA TGTGCCAGCAGCCGTGACAGGGCGGGTTACGAGCAGTACTTC. Translation: CASSRDRAGYEQYF. The chain has TRBV7-2 and TRBJ2-7; the match to TRBD1 covers 7 bases. The CDR3 runs to 14 residues. Germline assignment: CDR1 SGHTA and CDR2 FQGNSA. V lost 5 bases, J lost 4 bases, and 8 bases stayed unmatched.

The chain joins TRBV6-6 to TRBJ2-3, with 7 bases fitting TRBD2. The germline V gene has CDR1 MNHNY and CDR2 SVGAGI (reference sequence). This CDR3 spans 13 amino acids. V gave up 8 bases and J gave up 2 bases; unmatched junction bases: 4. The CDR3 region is CASLRDYTDTQYF. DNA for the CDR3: TGTGCCAGCCTCCGGGACTACACAGATACGCAGTATTTT.

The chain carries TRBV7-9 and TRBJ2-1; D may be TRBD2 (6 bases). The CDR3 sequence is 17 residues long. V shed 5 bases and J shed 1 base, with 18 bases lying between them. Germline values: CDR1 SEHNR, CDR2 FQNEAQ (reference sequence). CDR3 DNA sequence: TGTGCCAGCAGCCCTCCCCCGGGACTCAAGTCCTACAATGAGCAGTTCTTC. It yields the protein CASSPPPGLKSYNEQFF.

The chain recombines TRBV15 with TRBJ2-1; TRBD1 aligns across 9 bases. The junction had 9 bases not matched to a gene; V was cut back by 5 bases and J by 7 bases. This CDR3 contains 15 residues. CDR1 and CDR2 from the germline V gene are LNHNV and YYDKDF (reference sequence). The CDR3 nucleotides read TGTGCCACCAGCCAACATAGGACAGGGGTGAATGAGCAGTTCTTC. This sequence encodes CATSQHRTGVNEQFF.

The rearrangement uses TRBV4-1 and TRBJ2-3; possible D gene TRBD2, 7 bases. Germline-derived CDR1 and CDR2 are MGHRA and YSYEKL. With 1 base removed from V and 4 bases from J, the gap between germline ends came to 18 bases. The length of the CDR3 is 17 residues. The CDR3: CASSQALGGAVADTQYF. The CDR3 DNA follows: TGCGCCAGCAGCCAAGCCTTAGGGGGGGCGGTCGCAGATACGCAGTATTTT.